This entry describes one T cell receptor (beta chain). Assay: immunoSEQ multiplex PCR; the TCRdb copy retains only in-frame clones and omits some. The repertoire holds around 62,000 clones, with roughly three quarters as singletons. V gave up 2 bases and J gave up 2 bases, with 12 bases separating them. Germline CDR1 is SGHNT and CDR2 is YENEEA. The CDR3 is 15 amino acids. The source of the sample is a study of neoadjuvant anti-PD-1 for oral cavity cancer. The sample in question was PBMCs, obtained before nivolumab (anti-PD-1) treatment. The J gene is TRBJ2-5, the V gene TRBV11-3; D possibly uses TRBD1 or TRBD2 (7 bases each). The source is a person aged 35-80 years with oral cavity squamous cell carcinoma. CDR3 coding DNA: TGTGCCAGCAGCTTAAGGGAGGGACAGCAAGAGACCCAGTACTTC. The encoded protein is CASSLREGQQETQYF.